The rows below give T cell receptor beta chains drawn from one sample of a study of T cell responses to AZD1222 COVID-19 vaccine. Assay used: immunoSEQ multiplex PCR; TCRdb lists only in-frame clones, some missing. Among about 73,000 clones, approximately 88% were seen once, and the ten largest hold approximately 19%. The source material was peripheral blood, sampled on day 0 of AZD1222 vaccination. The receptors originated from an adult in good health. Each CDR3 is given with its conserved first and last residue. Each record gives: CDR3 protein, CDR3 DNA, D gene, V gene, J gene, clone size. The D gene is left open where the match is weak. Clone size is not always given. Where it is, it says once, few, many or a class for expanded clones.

CATSQADYNEQFF,TGTGCCACCAGTCAGGCAGATTACAATGAGCAGTTCTTC,NA,TRBV24-1,TRBJ2-1,NA
CASSQRTGTINKTNYGYTF,TGTGCCAGCAGCCAAAGGACAGGGACCATAAACAAAACTAACTATGGCTACACCTTC,TRBD1,TRBV3-1/TRBV3-2,TRBJ1-2,NA
CASSGDRGFAGELFF,TGTGCCAGTAGTGGGGACAGGGGATTCGCCGGGGAGCTGTTTTTT,TRBD1,TRBV19,TRBJ2-2,once
CATSEQDEQFF,TGTGCCACCAGTGAACAAGATGAGCAGTTCTTC,NA,TRBV24-1,TRBJ2-1,NA
CASRVPGQGYEQYF,TGTGCCAGCAGAGTACCCGGCCAGGGCTACGAGCAGTACTTC,NA,TRBV11-2,TRBJ2-7,NA
CTTSDRGTHQPQHF,TGTACCACCAGTGACCGGGGTACCCATCAGCCCCAGCATTTT,NA,TRBV24-1,TRBJ1-5,NA
CASSLTSGGNTGELFF,TGTGCCAGCAGCTTAACTAGCGGGGGTAACACCGGGGAGCTGTTTTTT,TRBD2,TRBV7-9,TRBJ2-2,once
CASSIDHSSLAGGFF,TGTGCCAGTAGTATAGATCACTCCTCTTTAGCGGGAGGGTTCTTC,TRBD2,TRBV19,TRBJ2-1,NA
CASSLRYEQYF,TGTGCCAGCAGCCTGAGGTACGAGCAGTACTTC,NA,TRBV9,TRBJ2-7,NA
CASKPGVGYEKLFF,TGTGCCAGCAAACCCGGAGTGGGGTATGAAAAACTGTTTTTT,NA,TRBV28,TRBJ1-4,NA
CASNTDRTVTGEQYF,TGTGCCAGCAACACCGATCGGACAGTGACTGGCGAGCAGTACTTC,NA,TRBV28,TRBJ2-7,NA
CAGRGGREKLFF,TGTGCCGGGAGAGGGGGGCGGGAAAAACTGTTTTTT,NA,TRBV30,TRBJ1-4,NA
CASSRDRNDEQYF,TGCGCCAGCAGCCGAGACAGGAACGACGAGCAGTACTTC,NA,TRBV4-3,TRBJ2-7,NA
CASSWGQGATEAFF,TGTGCCAGCAGTTGGGGACAGGGGGCCACTGAAGCTTTCTTT,TRBD1,TRBV27,TRBJ1-1,NA
CASSQRDSGRNTIYF,TGTGCCAGCAGCCAGCGGGACAGCGGCCGAAACACCATATATTTT,TRBD1,TRBV11-3,TRBJ1-3,NA
CASSESDRIAVEQYF,TGTGCCAGCAGTGAGAGTGACAGAATTGCTGTCGAGCAGTACTTC,NA,TRBV2,TRBJ2-7,NA
CAISGGGNTGELFF,TGTGCCATCAGTGGTGGGGGGAACACCGGGGAGCTGTTTTTT,NA,TRBV10-3,TRBJ2-2,NA
CSFSGGPSGNTIYF,TGCAGCTTCTCAGGGGGCCCATCTGGAAACACCATATATTTT,TRBD1,TRBV29-1,TRBJ1-3,few
CASSMLAGSSYEQYF,TGTGCCAGCAGTATGTTAGCGGGGTCCTCCTACGAGCAGTACTTC,TRBD2,TRBV27,TRBJ2-7,NA
CAIRRTGDGANVLTF,TGTGCCATCAGGCGGACAGGGGATGGGGCCAACGTCCTGACTTTC,TRBD1,TRBV10-3,TRBJ2-6,once
CASSRDTTYNEQFF,TGCGCCAGCAGTCGGGACACCACCTACAATGAGCAGTTCTTC,NA,TRBV5-1,TRBJ2-1,few
CASSIAGNSGNTIYF,TGTGCCAGTAGTATTGCGGGGAACTCTGGAAACACCATATATTTT,NA,TRBV19,TRBJ1-3,NA
CASSQGIGDNTEAFF,TGCGCCAGCAGCCAGGGGATAGGGGATAACACTGAAGCTTTCTTT,NA,TRBV4-3,TRBJ1-1,NA
CASSPQDGYGYTF,TGTGCCAGCTCACCACAGGACGGCTATGGCTACACCTTC,NA,TRBV18,TRBJ1-2,once
CASSLASEGSTIYF,TGTGCCAGCAGCTTAGCAAGTGAGGGCAGCACCATATATTTT,NA,TRBV11-2,TRBJ1-3,NA
CASSEAGHSNQPQHF,TGTGCCAGCAGTGAAGCGGGACATAGCAATCAGCCCCAGCATTTT,NA,TRBV6-1,TRBJ1-5,NA
CASSYSGGLTEAFF,TGTGCCAGCAGTTACTCGGGCGGTCTCACTGAAGCTTTCTTT,NA,TRBV6-5,TRBJ1-1,NA
CASSGRRTGWNTGELFF,TGTGCCAGCAGTGGACGCCGGACAGGGTGGAACACCGGGGAGCTGTTTTTT,TRBD1,TRBV6-1,TRBJ2-2,NA
CASSDGGNTEAFF,TGCGCCAGCTCCGACGGGGGGAACACTGAAGCTTTCTTT,NA,TRBV5-1,TRBJ1-1,NA
CAWNLAGGKYF,TGTGCCTGGAATCTAGCGGGAGGGAAGTACTTC,TRBD2,TRBV30,TRBJ2-7,NA
CASSLDGQVYEQYF,TGTGCCAGCAGCTTGGACGGTCAGGTGTACGAGCAGTACTTC,NA,TRBV5-4,TRBJ2-7,NA
CASSLGAGSIYEQYF,TGTGCCAGCAGTTTAGGTGCGGGATCAATTTACGAGCAGTACTTC,NA,TRBV27,TRBJ2-7,NA
CASSQRQGLNEQFF,TGTGCCAGCAGTCAGCGACAGGGGTTGAATGAGCAGTTCTTC,TRBD1,TRBV27,TRBJ2-1,once
CASSLSEKLFF,TGTGCCAGCAGCTTAAGTGAAAAACTGTTTTTT,NA,TRBV7-9,TRBJ1-4,few
CASSQGYRVHPYEQYF,TGTGCCAGCAGCCAAGGTTACCGGGTTCACCCATACGAGCAGTACTTC,NA,TRBV4-2,TRBJ2-7,NA
CASSLIGPGGKRSYEQYF,TGTGCCAGCAGCTTAATAGGACCCGGCGGAAAGCGGAGCTACGAGCAGTACTTC,NA,TRBV7-8,TRBJ2-7,NA
CASSPRTRSGELFF,TGTGCCAGCAGTCCCCGGACTAGGTCCGGGGAGCTGTTTTTT,TRBD2,TRBV28,TRBJ2-2,NA
CASSDTGTAAFF,TGCGCCAGCAGCGACACAGGAACTGCAGCTTTCTTT,NA,TRBV5-1,TRBJ1-1,NA
CASSQGEGPGYEQYF,TGTGCCAGCAGCCAAGGCGAAGGGCCGGGCTACGAGCAGTACTTC,NA,TRBV4-2,TRBJ2-7,NA
CASSLGGHQPQHF,TGTGCCAGCAGTTTGGGGGGGCATCAGCCCCAGCATTTT,NA,TRBV27,TRBJ1-5,once
CASSSRIIVRERETQYF,TGTGCCAGCAGCTCTCGGATAATTGTCAGGGAACGAGAGACCCAGTACTTC,NA,TRBV5-6,TRBJ2-5,NA
CASSLITGGEQFF,TGTGCCAGCAGCTTAATAACGGGGGGTGAGCAGTTCTTC,TRBD2,TRBV7-3,TRBJ2-1,NA
CASTRQGGELFF,TGTGCCAGCACCCGACAGGGGGGAGAACTGTTTTTT,TRBD1,TRBV3-1/TRBV3-2,TRBJ1-4,NA
CASSEEWGVNQPQHF,TGTGCCAGCAGCGAAGAGTGGGGGGTGAATCAGCCCCAGCATTTT,NA,TRBV11-2,TRBJ1-5,NA
CASSMRPTTYEQYF,TGTGCCAGTAGTATGAGACCGACTACCTACGAGCAGTACTTC,NA,TRBV19,TRBJ2-7,few
CASSLERRTDTQYF,TGTGCCAGCAGTTTGGAGCGGCGCACAGATACGCAGTATTTT,NA,TRBV28,TRBJ2-3,once
CASSEAGASYNEQFF,TGTGCCAGCAGTGAAGCGGGTGCTTCCTACAATGAGCAGTTCTTC,NA,TRBV27,TRBJ2-1,NA
CASSLDRGGTDTQYF,TGTGCCAGCAGCCTGGACAGGGGGGGCACAGATACGCAGTATTTT,TRBD1,TRBV11-2,TRBJ2-3,NA
CASSTWGPSYEQYF,TGTGCCAGCAGTACCTGGGGGCCATCCTACGAGCAGTACTTC,NA,TRBV6-5,TRBJ2-7,NA
CASSLVGGPYQPQHF,TGTGCCAGCAGCTTAGTGGGGGGGCCCTATCAGCCCCAGCATTTT,NA,TRBV7-8,TRBJ1-5,NA
CASSDPGQGTAWEKLFF,TGTGCCAGCAGCGATCCGGGACAGGGTACCGCATGGGAAAAACTGTTTTTT,TRBD1,TRBV2,TRBJ1-4,NA
CASGLTVNTGELFF,TGTGCTAGTGGTTTAACGGTGAACACCGGGGAGCTGTTTTTT,NA,TRBV12-5,TRBJ2-2,NA
CASSSTSGSGSYEQYF,TGTGCCAGCAGCAGTACTAGCGGGAGTGGCTCCTACGAGCAGTACTTC,TRBD2,TRBV7-9,TRBJ2-7,NA
CASSSANTEAFF,TGTGCCAGCAGCTCTGCGAACACTGAAGCTTTCTTT,NA,TRBV7-9,TRBJ1-1,NA